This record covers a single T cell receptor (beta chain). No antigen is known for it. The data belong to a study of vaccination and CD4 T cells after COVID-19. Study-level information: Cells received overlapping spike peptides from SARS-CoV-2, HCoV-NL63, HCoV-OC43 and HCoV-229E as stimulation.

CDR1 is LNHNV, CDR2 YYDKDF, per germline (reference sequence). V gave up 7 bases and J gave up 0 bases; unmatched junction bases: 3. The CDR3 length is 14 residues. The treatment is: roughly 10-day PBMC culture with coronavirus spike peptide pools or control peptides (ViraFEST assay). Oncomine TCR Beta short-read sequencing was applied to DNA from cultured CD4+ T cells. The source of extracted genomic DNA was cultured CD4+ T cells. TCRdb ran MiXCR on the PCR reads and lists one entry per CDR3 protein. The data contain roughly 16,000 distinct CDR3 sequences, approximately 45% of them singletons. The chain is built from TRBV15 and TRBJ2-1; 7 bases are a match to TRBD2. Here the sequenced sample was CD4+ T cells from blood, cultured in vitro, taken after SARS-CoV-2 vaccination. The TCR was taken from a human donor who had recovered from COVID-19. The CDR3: CATKRGSSYNEQFF. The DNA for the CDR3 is TGTGCCACCAAGCGGGGAAGCTCCTACAATGAGCAGTTCTTC.